This is a list of T cell receptor beta chains from one sample in a study of CD8 T cells in ankylosing spondylitis. TCRdb re-called the 5' RACE reads through MiXCR, storing one row per CDR3 protein. Altogether 200,000 to 250,000 distinct CDR3 sequences are present, 30% to 35% being singletons, with the ten largest covering around 4.5%. Sequencing used blood, either unsorted or a sorted T cell fraction (not recorded which). The source of these receptors is a male donor with ankylosing spondylitis or in good health (not recorded which). Each CDR3 is given with its conserved first and last residue. The size field is filled for only some rows; it gives once, few, many or a size class.

v_gene	j_gene	abundance	CDR3aa
TRBV20-1	TRBJ1-5	many	CSARDYSNQPQHF
TRBV6-5	TRBJ2-3	few	CASSLAGAHTDTQYF
TRBV12-3/TRBV12-4	TRBJ2-1	few	CASSLAGTERFNEQFF
TRBV19	TRBJ2-1	NA	CASSMASGVYNEQFF
TRBV2	TRBJ1-2	NA	CASSGGGGYTF
TRBV9	TRBJ2-1	NA	CASSVELAGTYNEQFF
TRBV6-5	TRBJ1-2	NA	CASSSWTVPFNYGYTF
TRBV5-1	TRBJ2-1	few	CASNGQGDDREQFF
TRBV12-3/TRBV12-4	TRBJ1-5	NA	CASGPGTGAAYSNQPQHF
TRBV5-6	TRBJ2-7	NA	CASKGDSSYEQYF
TRBV6-1	TRBJ1-2	NA	CASSGQGLRGYTF
TRBV5-1	TRBJ2-3	NA	CASSLAEGRDTQYF
TRBV29-1	TRBJ2-5	NA	CSVVRASETQYF
TRBV27	TRBJ2-1	NA	CASSFLAGGGDEQFF
TRBV29-1	TRBJ2-2	many	CSGTSGSGELFF